A selection of T cell receptor beta chains follows, all from one sample in a study of cytomegalovirus exposure and HLA in healthy donors. Sequencing used immunoSEQ multiplex PCR; TCRdb keeps in-frame clones, though not all of them. Its clone listing holds about 170,000 clones. The source material was PBMCs. The receptors stem from a woman aged 18-35 years in good health and CMV-seropositive. CDR3s include the opening cysteine and the closing phenylalanine or tryptophan. Each record gives: J gene, D gene, V gene, CDR3 protein, CDR3 DNA. D genes are given only for firm matches.

j_gene: TRBJ2-3
d_gene: TRBD2
v_gene: TRBV30
CDR3aa: CAWSVLSERGGSDTQYF
CDR3nt: TGTGCCTGGAGTGTACTTTCGGAGCGGGGGGGCTCAGATACGCAGTATTTT

j_gene: TRBJ2-7
d_gene: -
v_gene: TRBV5-4
CDR3aa: CASSFAGETYEQYF
CDR3nt: TGTGCCAGCAGCTTTGCGGGTGAAACCTACGAGCAGTACTTC

j_gene: TRBJ2-3
d_gene: TRBD2
v_gene: TRBV4-3
CDR3aa: CASSQIAGDTDTQYF
CDR3nt: TGCGCCAGCAGCCAGATAGCGGGGGACACAGATACGCAGTATTTT

j_gene: TRBJ2-2
d_gene: TRBD2
v_gene: TRBV19
CDR3aa: CASSNQGGRTGELFF
CDR3nt: TGTGCCAGTAGTAACCAGGGAGGGAGAACCGGGGAGCTGTTTTTT

j_gene: TRBJ1-1
d_gene: -
v_gene: TRBV4-1
CDR3aa: CASSPRQGRTEAFF
CDR3nt: TGCGCCAGCAGCCCCCGGCAGGGGCGAACTGAAGCTTTCTTT

j_gene: TRBJ2-1
d_gene: -
v_gene: TRBV11-2
CDR3aa: CASSLDRGEQFF
CDR3nt: TGTGCCAGCAGCTTAGATCGCGGTGAGCAGTTCTTC

j_gene: TRBJ1-1
d_gene: -
v_gene: TRBV5-1
CDR3aa: CASRQASENTEAFF
CDR3nt: TGCGCCAGCAGACAGGCCAGTGAGAACACTGAAGCTTTCTTT

j_gene: TRBJ2-1
d_gene: TRBD2
v_gene: TRBV2
CDR3aa: CASSEREEANEQFF
CDR3nt: TGTGCCAGCAGTGAGCGGGAGGAAGCCAATGAGCAGTTCTTC

j_gene: TRBJ2-2
d_gene: -
v_gene: TRBV30
CDR3aa: CAWSGLRATGELFF
CDR3nt: TGTGCCTGGAGTGGCCTCAGGGCGACCGGGGAGCTGTTTTTT

j_gene: TRBJ1-2
d_gene: -
v_gene: TRBV4-3
CDR3aa: CASSQDRRNGYTF
CDR3nt: TGCGCCAGCAGCCAAGATCGGAGGAATGGCTACACCTTC

j_gene: TRBJ1-1
d_gene: -
v_gene: TRBV6-5
CDR3aa: CASSDRYSMNTEAFF
CDR3nt: TGTGCCTCCTCAGACAGGTATTCCATGAACACTGAAGCTTTCTTT

j_gene: TRBJ2-5
d_gene: TRBD2
v_gene: TRBV7-9
CDR3aa: CASSRRLAGTEETQYF
CDR3nt: TGTGCCAGCAGCCGCCGTCTAGCGGGGACCGAGGAGACCCAGTACTTC

j_gene: TRBJ2-5
d_gene: TRBD2
v_gene: TRBV4-1
CDR3aa: CASSHPGLAGGPGQETQYF
CDR3nt: TGCGCCAGCAGCCATCCGGGACTAGCGGGGGGGCCGGGCCAAGAGACCCAGTACTTC

j_gene: TRBJ1-2
d_gene: -
v_gene: TRBV2
CDR3aa: CASKRDSNYGYTF
CDR3nt: TGTGCCAGCAAAAGAGACTCTAACTATGGCTACACCTTC

j_gene: TRBJ1-1
d_gene: -
v_gene: TRBV18
CDR3aa: CASSPRGGDMNTEAFF
CDR3nt: TGTGCCAGCTCACCCCGGGGAGGGGACATGAACACTGAAGCTTTCTTT

j_gene: TRBJ2-3
d_gene: -
v_gene: TRBV18
CDR3aa: CASSPLFVQTDTQYF
CDR3nt: TGTGCCAGCTCACCACTTTTCGTCCAGACAGATACGCAGTATTTT

j_gene: TRBJ2-7
d_gene: -
v_gene: TRBV11-3
CDR3aa: CASSPRTGTYEQYF
CDR3nt: TGTGCCAGCAGCCCTAGGACGGGAACCTACGAGCAGTACTTC